This TCR beta chain was documented in a study of patients and donors after allogeneic stem cell transplantation. Trimming shortened V by 3 bases and J by 0 bases, and 18 bases separated the two germline ends. This CDR3 is built from 18 residues. Per germline, CDR1 DFQATT and CDR2 SNEGSKA (reference sequence). Using its own MiXCR run on the RT-PCR reads, TCRdb lists one record per CDR3 protein. Altogether about 210,000 distinct CDR3 sequences are present, about 37% being singletons, with the ten largest covering around 10%. This clonotype was observed a few times. The chain joins TRBV20-1 to TRBJ1-6; a possible D gene is TRBD1 (5 bases). Sequencing was done on a sample of blood, either unsorted or a sorted T cell fraction (not recorded which). The origin of this receptor is a human donor who was either an allogeneic HSCT recipient or a stem cell or donor lymphocyte infusion donor (not recorded which). It is not recorded whose cells these are; they may come from a transplant donor. The CDR3 DNA sequence: TGCAGTGCTAGCCCCGCAAGGGGCAGGAGCTCCTATAATTCACCCCTCCACTTT. Amino acids: CSASPARGRSSYNSPLHF.